The source of this T cell receptor (beta chain) is a study of T cell responses to AZD1222 COVID-19 vaccine. There are 15 residues in the CDR3. Germline V gene data show CDR1 as SGHNT and CDR2 as YYREEE (reference sequence). V lost 4 bases to trimming and J lost 4 bases; unmatched junction nucleotides: 8. Here immunoSEQ multiplex PCR was the method, and the copy in TCRdb shows in-frame clones only, minus some. This table holds 70,000 to 90,000 clones, approximately 85% found once. The receptor was derived from an adult who received the AZD1222 COVID-19 vaccine. Sequenced material: peripheral blood, taken 28 days after the second AZD1222 dose. The chain employs TRBV5-4 and TRBJ1-2; 9 bases align to TRBD1. The CDR3 nucleotides read TGTGCCAGCAGCATGACAGGGGGGCCGACCTATGGCTACACCTTC. Protein product: CASSMTGGPTYGYTF.